This T cell receptor (beta chain) was found in a study of cytomegalovirus exposure and HLA in healthy donors. Study results and limitations: Listed as cytomegalovirus-associated were around 160 TCR beta chains.

On this clone: Its antigen is undetermined. Distinct nucleotide sequences in the sample also encode this CDR3.

The germline CDR1 and CDR2 sequences are SGHVS and FQNEAQ. J was trimmed by 2 bases and V by 7 bases; bases with no gene match: 25. This CDR3 comprises 20 residues. The PCR contained 60 Vbeta and 13 Jbeta primers. Data came from immunoSEQ multiplex PCR; TCRdb stores just in-frame clones and leaves some out. This repertoire includes roughly 39,000 clones. This TCR derives from a woman aged 25 to 45 in good health and CMV-seropositive. This rearrangement joins TRBV7-8 to TRBJ2-7; 8 bases line up with TRBD1. Sequences were obtained from PBMCs. For the CDR3, the DNA is TGTGCCAGCACTCCCTCGCGGGCAGGACAGGGTTACCCTAGTCCCTACGAGCAGTACTTC. Amino acid sequence: CASTPSRAGQGYPSPYEQYF. The whole variable domain, filled in from reference TRBV7-8 and TRBJ2-7, reads GAGVSQSPRYKVAKRGQDVALRCDPISGHVSLFWYQQALGQGPEFLTYFQNEAQLDKSGLPSDRFFAERPEGSVSTLKIQRTQQEDSAVYLCASTPSRAGQGYPSPYEQYFGPGTRLTVT.